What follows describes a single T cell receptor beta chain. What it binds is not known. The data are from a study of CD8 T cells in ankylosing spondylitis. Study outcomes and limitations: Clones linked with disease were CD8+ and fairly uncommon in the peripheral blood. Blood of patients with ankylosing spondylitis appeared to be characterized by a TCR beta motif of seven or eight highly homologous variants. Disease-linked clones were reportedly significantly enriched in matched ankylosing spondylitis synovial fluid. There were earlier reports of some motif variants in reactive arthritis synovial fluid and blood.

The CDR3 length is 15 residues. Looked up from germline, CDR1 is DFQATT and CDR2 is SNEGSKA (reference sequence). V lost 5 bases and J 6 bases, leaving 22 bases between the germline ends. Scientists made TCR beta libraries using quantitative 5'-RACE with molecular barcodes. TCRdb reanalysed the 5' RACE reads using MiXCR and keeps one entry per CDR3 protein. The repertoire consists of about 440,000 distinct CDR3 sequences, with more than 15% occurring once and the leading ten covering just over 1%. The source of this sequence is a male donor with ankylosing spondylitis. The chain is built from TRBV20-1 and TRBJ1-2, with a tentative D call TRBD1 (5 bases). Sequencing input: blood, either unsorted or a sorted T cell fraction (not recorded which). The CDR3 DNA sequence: TGCAGTGCTGTACCGGGACGATTTCTACAGGATGGCTACACCTTC. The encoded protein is CSAVPGRFLQDGYTF.